The subject of this entry is one T cell receptor beta chain. The data were obtained in a study of blood T cell repertoires in COVID-19. Using immunoSEQ multiplex PCR, the repertoire was profiled, and TCRdb retains in-frame clones only, with some absent. Among some 350,000 clones, around four fifths were seen once, and the ten largest hold 3%. This receptor was taken from a man aged 30 to 45 with active or convalescent COVID-19. The specimen sequenced was peripheral blood.

The CDR3 DNA follows: TGTGCCTGGAGTGTACGAGCGGGAGGAGTCGAGCAGTACTTC. This sequence encodes CAWSVRAGGVEQYF. The V gene is TRBV30, the J gene TRBJ2-7; TRBD2 aligns across 9 bases. The CDR3 spans 14 residues. Germline CDR1 is GTSNPN and CDR2 is SVGIG (reference sequence). V trimming: 0 bases; J trimming: 6 bases; junction bases outside the gene matches: 6.